The 19 T cell receptor beta chains in this list originate from one sample, sequenced in a study of PD-L1 blockade in urothelial cancer. This table comes from immunoSEQ multiplex PCR, and its TCRdb copy is limited to in-frame clones, with some not included. In the table there are around 29,000 clones, approximately 80% of which are singletons. The time point: peripheral blood 6 weeks after treatment start. The source was PBMCs, collected around atezolizumab (anti-PD-L1) treatment. The receptors were gathered from a man between 65 and 85 years old with urothelial cancer.

V gene TRBV18 combines with J gene TRBJ1-2, with D possibly being TRBD1 (5 bases). Germline V gene lookup returns CDR1 KGHSH and CDR2 LQKENI. This CDR3 region has 14 residues. Trimming left V 4 bases short and J 3 bases short, with 12 bases between. The CDR3 coding sequence is TGTGCCAGCTCACTACAGGAATGGGACTATGGCTACACCTTC. This encodes CASSLQEWDYGYTF. The full variable domain, with the rest looked up from reference TRBV18 and TRBJ1-2, is NAGVMQNPRHLVRRRGQEARLRCSPMKGHSHVYWYRQLPEEGLKFMVYLQKENIIDESGMPKERFSAEFPKEGPSILRIQQVVRGDSAAYFCASSLQEWDYGYTFGSGTRLTVV.

The CDR3 sequence: CASSLGGGPRQFF. Here the CDR3 DNA reads TGTGCCAGCAGTTTAGGGGGAGGGCCCAGGCAGTTCTTC. The rearrangement joins TRBV28 to TRBJ2-1, with 7 bases identical to TRBD2. Germline lookup yields CDR1 MDHEN and CDR2 SYDVKM. This CDR3 contains 13 residues. After removal of 2 bases from V and 12 bases from J, the junction contained 7 bases not matched to a gene.

This clone was recorded once. The V gene is TRBV28, the J gene TRBJ2-4, with D perhaps TRBD2 (7 bases). The CDR3 totals 14 residues. CDR1 and CDR2 (germline): MDHEN, SYDVKM. Trimming left V 8 bases short and J 9 bases short, with 20 bases between. The CDR3 is CASGLGGRTGIQYF. In DNA form, the CDR3 reads TGTGCCAGCGGTCTCGGGGGGCGAACGGGCATTCAGTACTTC.

The chain uses TRBV7-9 and TRBJ2-1; 9 bases are a match to TRBD2. This CDR3 has 15 residues. V trimming: 1 base; J trimming: 4 bases; junction bases outside the gene matches: 2. Germline V gene data show CDR1 as SEHNR and CDR2 as FQNEAQ (reference sequence). The CDR3 region is CASSLGTSEYNEQFF. Here the CDR3 DNA reads TGTGCCAGCAGCTTAGGGACTAGCGAATACAATGAGCAGTTCTTC.

This rearrangement joins TRBV25-1 to TRBJ2-5; D gene ambiguous. Trimming removed 5 bases from V and 7 bases from J, with 11 bases in between. CDR1 and CDR2 (germline): MGHDK, SYGVNS. The length of the CDR3 is 12 residues. The CDR3 DNA sequence: TGTGCCAGCAGTCTTGCCCGAGGGACCCAGTACTTC. Amino acids: CASSLARGTQYF.

The chain recombines TRBV20-1 with TRBJ1-1; D may be TRBD1 (6 bases). This CDR3 is 11 amino acids long. Trimming removed 3 bases from V and 10 bases from J, with 12 bases in between. CDR1 and CDR2 from the germline V gene are DFQATT and SNEGSKA (reference sequence). CDR3 in DNA: TGCAGTGCTAGGGGGGAGGGGGGAGCTTTCTTT. This encodes CSARGEGGAFF.

This clone occurred once. V usage is TRBV4-2 and J usage is TRBJ2-3; no definite D call. V was clipped by 0 bases and J by 2 bases, with 9 bases between them. The CDR3 totals 15 residues. Germline V gene data show CDR1 as LGHNA and CDR2 as YNFKEQ. DNA of the CDR3: TGTGCCAGCAGCCAAGATCGGAGAATCACAGATACGCAGTATTTT. As protein: CASSQDRRITDTQYF.

The V and J genes are TRBV6-6 and TRBJ1-6; 7 positions agree with TRBD1. The CDR3 has 15 amino acids. The germline V gene has CDR1 MNHNY and CDR2 SVGAGI (reference sequence). The V gene end was trimmed by 2 bases and the J gene end by 8 bases; junction bases not matched to a gene: 6. This CDR3 reads CASSYRQGADSPLHF. The CDR3 DNA reads TGTGCCAGCAGTTACAGACAGGGCGCCGATTCACCCCTCCACTTT.

The gene calls are TRBV27 and TRBJ2-1, with 12 bases that match TRBD2. Germline assignment: CDR1 MNHEY and CDR2 SMNVEV (reference sequence). The CDR3 is 15 residues long. Trimming at V came to 0 bases and at J to 9 bases, leaving 3 bases not matched to a gene. The CDR3 DNA reads as TGTGCCAGCAGTTTATCCCTAGCGGGAGGGGGTGAGCAGTTCTTC. It is translated as CASSLSLAGGGEQFF.

This chain uses TRBV7-8 with TRBJ1-4; 7 positions agree with TRBD1. The germline CDR1 and CDR2 sequences are SGHVS and FQNEAQ. V shed 5 bases and J 4 bases; nucleotides not matched to a gene: 10. The CDR3 extends over 16 amino acids. CDR3 sequence reads: CASSLGRTGDNEKLFF. The CDR3 DNA sequence: TGTGCCAGCAGCCTGGGGAGGACAGGCGATAATGAAAAACTGTTTTTT. The full variable domain, its missing parts supplied by reference TRBV7-8 and TRBJ1-4, is GAGVSQSPRYKVAKRGQDVALRCDPISGHVSLFWYQQALGQGPEFLTYFQNEAQLDKSGLPSDRFFAERPEGSVSTLKIQRTQQEDSAVYLCASSLGRTGDNEKLFFGSGTQLSVL.

The rearrangement links TRBV4-3 to TRBJ1-5; D call uncertain. The CDR3 length is 16 residues. The germline CDR1 and CDR2 sequences are LGHNA and YSLEER. V shed 4 bases and J shed 2 bases, with 15 bases lying between them. DNA of the CDR3: TGCGCCAGCAGCCCCGGACTGAACGGAGGCAATCAGCCCCAGCATTTT. This gives the protein CASSPGLNGGNQPQHF.

The rearrangement uses TRBV15 and TRBJ2-3, with 7 bases aligning to TRBD2. Germline V gene sequence: CDR1 LNHNV, CDR2 YYDKDF (reference sequence). There are 13 residues in the CDR3. Trimming at V came to 3 bases and at J to 4 bases, leaving 1 base not matched to a gene. CDR3 in DNA: TGTGCCACCAGCAGGGCGGGGGCAGATACGCAGTATTTT. Translated: CATSRAGADTQYF.

The V and J genes are TRBV6-6 and TRBJ1-5; tentatively, D is TRBD1 (5 bases). Germline V CDR1 and CDR2: MNHNY, SVGAGI (reference sequence). Trimming pared 8 bases from V and 3 bases from J, leaving 11 bases between. The CDR3 has 13 amino acids. Here the CDR3 reads CASRRQFNQPQHF. CDR3 sequence (DNA): TGTGCCAGCCGGAGACAGTTCAATCAGCCCCAGCATTTT.

V usage is TRBV13 and J usage is TRBJ2-7; tentatively, D is TRBD1 (6 bases). The germline V gene has CDR1 PRHDT and CDR2 FYEKMQ (reference sequence). The CDR3 sequence is 15 residues long. V was clipped by 5 bases and J by 4 bases, with 18 bases between them. CDR3 sequence (DNA): TGTGCCAGCAGCACCGACAGGTATTCATCGTACGAGCAGTACTTC. Translating it yields CASSTDRYSSYEQYF.

The chain couples TRBV18 to TRBJ2-6; TRBD2 aligns across 7 bases. The CDR3 has 15 amino acids. Unmatched junction bases numbered 6, after V lost 6 bases and J lost 4 bases. The germline V gene encodes CDR1 KGHSH and CDR2 LQKENI. Written as DNA, the CDR3 is TGTGCCAGCTCCTTAAGCGGGGTCGGGGCCAACGTCCTGACTTTC. It translates to CASSLSGVGANVLTF.

The chain is built from TRBV30 and TRBJ2-1, with 11 bases that match TRBD2. This CDR3 has 19 amino acids. Looked up from germline, CDR1 is GTSNPN and CDR2 is SVGIG (reference sequence). With V trimmed by 0 bases and J by 0 bases, 10 bases remained unmatched. This CDR3 reads CAWSVRLAGRSTSYNEQFF. The CDR3 coding sequence is TGTGCCTGGAGTGTACGACTAGCGGGGCGCTCAACCTCCTACAATGAGCAGTTCTTC.

The chain combines TRBV19 with TRBJ1-2; 7 bases match TRBD1. The trim removed 10 bases at V and 3 bases at J, leaving 8 bases unmatched. CDR3 length equals 13 residues. Germline loops: CDR1 LNHDA, CDR2 SQIVND (reference sequence). As DNA, the CDR3 is TGTGCCACAAGGGACAGCCTACACTATGGCTACACCTTC. Protein sequence: CATRDSLHYGYTF.

This chain joins TRBV25-1 and TRBJ2-4, with D possibly TRBD2 on 6 matching bases. Trimming cost V 3 bases and J 0 bases, with 15 bases left between them. Germline V lookup: CDR1 MGHDK, CDR2 SYGVNS. The CDR3 loop spans 17 amino acids. In nucleotides, the CDR3 is TGTGCCAGCAGTGACCCCACGGAGGGTAGAGCCAAAAACATTCAGTACTTC. Translated: CASSDPTEGRAKNIQYF.

This clone was seen once. The rearrangement joins TRBV6-5 to TRBJ1-2, with D tentatively TRBD1 (6 bases). The germline V and J ends were trimmed by 5 bases and 1 base, with 8 bases remaining between them. This CDR3 is built from 13 residues. Germline V gene lookup returns CDR1 MNHEY and CDR2 SVGAGI. The CDR3 region is CASSKDSNYGYTF. Here the CDR3 DNA reads TGTGCCAGCAGTAAGGACAGTAACTATGGCTACACCTTC.